Listed below are T cell receptor beta chains from one sample, sequenced in a study of graft-versus-host responses after intestinal transplantation. Libraries were prepared by immunoSEQ multiplex PCR; TCRdb keeps only in-frame clonotypes and omits some of them. The sample holds about 14,000 clones, 25% to 30% seen once. The specimen comprised alloreactive CD4+ T cells from a mixed lymphocyte reaction culture, sampled before intestinal transplant. The receptors originated from a human patient who received an intestinal transplant. CDR3s include the opening cysteine and the closing phenylalanine or tryptophan. Fields, in order: D gene, V gene, J gene, clone size, CDR3 protein, CDR3 DNA. D genes are given only for firm matches. Expanded clones are given a class, and other clones once, few, many or no size at all.

d_gene: -
v_gene: TRBV20-1
j_gene: TRBJ2-7
abundance: few
CDR3aa: CSAPVLYEQYF
CDR3nt: TGCAGTGCTCCGGTCCTTTACGAGCAGTACTTC

d_gene: -
v_gene: TRBV18
j_gene: TRBJ2-3
abundance: few
CDR3aa: CASSYITDTQYF
CDR3nt: TGTGCCAGCTCTTACATCACAGATACGCAGTATTTT

d_gene: -
v_gene: TRBV6-5
j_gene: TRBJ2-7
abundance: -
CDR3aa: CASSSAPGTYEQYF
CDR3nt: TGTGCCAGCAGTTCGGCCCCAGGGACCTACGAGCAGTACTTC

d_gene: -
v_gene: TRBV6-5
j_gene: TRBJ2-7
abundance: few
CDR3aa: CASSYSRVSSYEQYF
CDR3nt: TGTGCCAGCAGTTACTCACGGGTCAGCTCCTACGAGCAGTACTTC

d_gene: -
v_gene: TRBV18
j_gene: TRBJ2-3
abundance: -
CDR3aa: CASSYGRHTDTQYF
CDR3nt: TGTGCCAGCTCGTACGGCCGGCATACAGATACGCAGTATTTT

d_gene: -
v_gene: TRBV4-1
j_gene: TRBJ2-5
abundance: -
CDR3aa: CASSQELTFQETQYF
CDR3nt: TGCGCCAGCAGCCAAGAATTGACTTTTCAAGAGACCCAGTACTTC

d_gene: TRBD2
v_gene: TRBV4-1
j_gene: TRBJ2-1
abundance: -
CDR3aa: CASSQGGLAGGPTYNEQFF
CDR3nt: TGCGCCAGCAGCCAAGGGGGACTAGCGGGAGGGCCAACCTACAATGAGCAGTTCTTC

d_gene: -
v_gene: TRBV4-3
j_gene: TRBJ2-5
abundance: -
CDR3aa: CASSQSPNQETQYF
CDR3nt: TGCGCCAGCAGCCAAAGCCCGAACCAAGAGACCCAGTACTTC

d_gene: -
v_gene: TRBV19
j_gene: TRBJ2-3
abundance: -
CDR3aa: CASSMGPLEDTQYF
CDR3nt: TGTGCCAGTAGTATGGGTCCGTTGGAGGATACGCAGTATTTT

d_gene: -
v_gene: TRBV7-8
j_gene: TRBJ1-1
abundance: few
CDR3aa: CASSPRPRGHKNTEAFF
CDR3nt: TGTGCCAGCAGCCCTAGGCCCCGTGGACATAAGAACACTGAAGCTTTCTTT

d_gene: TRBD2
v_gene: TRBV7-9
j_gene: TRBJ2-7
abundance: -
CDR3aa: CASSLSGSSYEQYF
CDR3nt: TGTGCCAGCAGCTTAAGCGGGAGCTCCTACGAGCAGTACTTC

d_gene: TRBD1
v_gene: TRBV5-6
j_gene: TRBJ2-1
abundance: -
CDR3aa: CASRKGQAMNEQFF
CDR3nt: TGTGCCAGCAGGAAGGGACAGGCCATGAATGAGCAGTTCTTC

d_gene: TRBD1
v_gene: TRBV19
j_gene: TRBJ2-5
abundance: -
CDR3aa: CASSRQGVKETQYF
CDR3nt: TGTGCCAGTAGTCGACAGGGGGTTAAAGAGACCCAGTACTTC

d_gene: -
v_gene: TRBV7-8
j_gene: TRBJ1-6
abundance: few
CDR3aa: CASRATATYSPLHF
CDR3nt: TGTGCCAGCAGGGCGACTGCGACCTATTCACCCCTCCACTTT

d_gene: TRBD2
v_gene: TRBV11-2
j_gene: TRBJ2-7
abundance: few
CDR3aa: CASSSPGGVIYEQYF
CDR3nt: TGTGCCAGCAGCTCCCCGGGGGGGGTGATCTACGAGCAGTACTTC

d_gene: -
v_gene: TRBV6-9
j_gene: TRBJ1-5
abundance: -
CDR3aa: CASTASGPNQPQHF
CDR3nt: TGTGCCAGCACCGCCTCAGGCCCCAATCAGCCCCAGCATTTT

d_gene: TRBD1
v_gene: TRBV10-2
j_gene: TRBJ1-2
abundance: medium-sized
CDR3aa: CAVQGPANYGYTF
CDR3nt: TGCGCCGTACAGGGGCCGGCTAACTATGGCTACACCTTC

d_gene: -
v_gene: TRBV2
j_gene: TRBJ1-4
abundance: few
CDR3aa: CASLRGAYEKLFF
CDR3nt: TGTGCCAGCCTGAGGGGGGCTTACGAAAAACTGTTTTTT

d_gene: -
v_gene: TRBV29-1
j_gene: TRBJ2-7
abundance: -
CDR3aa: CSVENPDATYEQYF
CDR3nt: TGCAGCGTTGAAAACCCGGACGCTACCTACGAGCAGTACTTC

d_gene: -
v_gene: TRBV6-9
j_gene: TRBJ1-2
abundance: -
CDR3aa: CASSYEGNAGGYTF
CDR3nt: TGTGCCAGCAGTTACGAGGGGAACGCAGGTGGCTACACCTTC

d_gene: -
v_gene: TRBV27
j_gene: TRBJ2-3
abundance: -
CDR3aa: CASSFWRADTQYF
CDR3nt: TGTGCCAGCAGTTTTTGGCGCGCAGATACGCAGTATTTT

d_gene: -
v_gene: TRBV6-1
j_gene: TRBJ2-3
abundance: -
CDR3aa: CAISRGVEDTQYF
CDR3nt: TGTGCCATCAGCAGAGGGGTCGAGGATACGCAGTATTTT

d_gene: TRBD1
v_gene: TRBV18
j_gene: TRBJ2-2
abundance: -
CDR3aa: CASSPLWTGAGELFF
CDR3nt: TGTGCCAGCTCACCCCTATGGACAGGGGCCGGGGAGCTGTTTTTT

d_gene: TRBD1
v_gene: TRBV5-1
j_gene: TRBJ2-6
abundance: -
CDR3aa: CASSPQGQGAGGANVLTF
CDR3nt: TGCGCCAGCAGCCCACAGGGACAGGGGGCTGGTGGGGCCAACGTCCTGACTTTC

d_gene: TRBD2
v_gene: TRBV10-3
j_gene: TRBJ2-7
abundance: once
CDR3aa: CAISFPPSGSPYEQYF
CDR3nt: TGTGCCATCAGTTTCCCTCCTAGCGGGAGTCCTTATGAGCAGTACTTC

d_gene: TRBD2
v_gene: TRBV7-3
j_gene: TRBJ2-1
abundance: -
CDR3aa: CASSLIVPGRAAEQFF
CDR3nt: TGTGCCAGCAGCTTAATCGTCCCCGGGAGGGCCGCTGAGCAGTTCTTC

d_gene: TRBD2
v_gene: TRBV5-1
j_gene: TRBJ2-1
abundance: few
CDR3aa: CASRASGSSYNEQFF
CDR3nt: TGCGCCAGCAGGGCTAGCGGGAGCTCCTACAATGAGCAGTTCTTC

d_gene: -
v_gene: TRBV20-1
j_gene: TRBJ2-1
abundance: few
CDR3aa: CSAAHGGEQFF
CDR3nt: TGCAGTGCTGCGCATGGAGGTGAGCAGTTCTTC

d_gene: -
v_gene: TRBV14
j_gene: TRBJ2-6
abundance: once
CDR3aa: CASSLPGPISGANVLTF
CDR3nt: TGTGCCAGCAGCCTCCCGGGACCGATCTCTGGGGCCAACGTCCTGACTTTC

d_gene: -
v_gene: TRBV9
j_gene: TRBJ1-6
abundance: few
CDR3aa: CASSSRSTNSPLHF
CDR3nt: TGTGCCAGCAGCTCTCGGAGTACCAATTCACCCCTCCACTTT

d_gene: -
v_gene: TRBV5-4
j_gene: TRBJ2-7
abundance: -
CDR3aa: CASSSPYEQYF
CDR3nt: TGTGCCAGCAGCTCCCCCTACGAGCAGTACTTC

d_gene: TRBD1
v_gene: TRBV5-6
j_gene: TRBJ2-7
abundance: medium-sized
CDR3aa: CASSYGTGLLTYEQYF
CDR3nt: TGTGCCAGCAGCTACGGGACAGGACTTCTTACCTACGAGCAGTACTTC

d_gene: -
v_gene: TRBV6-5
j_gene: TRBJ1-2
abundance: -
CDR3aa: CASRSGYGYTF
CDR3nt: TGTGCCAGCAGGAGCGGGTATGGCTACACCTTC

d_gene: -
v_gene: TRBV6-5
j_gene: TRBJ2-7
abundance: -
CDR3aa: CATRRGRDEQYF
CDR3nt: TGTGCCACCAGAAGGGGGAGGGACGAGCAGTACTTC

d_gene: TRBD2
v_gene: TRBV7-3
j_gene: TRBJ2-5
abundance: -
CDR3aa: CASSRSGIETQYF
CDR3nt: TGTGCCAGCAGCCGTAGCGGGATAGAGACCCAGTACTTC

d_gene: TRBD1
v_gene: TRBV11-2
j_gene: TRBJ2-7
abundance: few
CDR3aa: CASSLPRPRQGAKEQYF
CDR3nt: TGTGCCAGCAGCTTACCACGACCGAGACAGGGTGCTAAGGAGCAGTACTTC

d_gene: TRBD2
v_gene: TRBV6-4
j_gene: TRBJ2-7
abundance: -
CDR3aa: CASSAGTSGRYEQYF
CDR3nt: TGTGCCAGCAGTGCCGGGACTAGCGGGAGGTACGAGCAGTACTTC

d_gene: -
v_gene: TRBV14
j_gene: TRBJ2-5
abundance: few
CDR3aa: CASSQVETQYF
CDR3nt: TGTGCCAGCAGCCAAGTGGAGACCCAGTACTTC

d_gene: TRBD2
v_gene: TRBV6-5
j_gene: TRBJ2-1
abundance: few
CDR3aa: CASSYAGAFDEQFF
CDR3nt: TGTGCCAGCAGTTACGCGGGAGCATTCGATGAGCAGTTCTTC

d_gene: -
v_gene: TRBV6-6
j_gene: TRBJ1-2
abundance: -
CDR3aa: CASSYGPTPMDSYTF
CDR3nt: TGTGCCAGCAGTTACGGGCCGACCCCCATGGATAGCTACACCTTC

d_gene: TRBD2
v_gene: TRBV4-2
j_gene: TRBJ2-3
abundance: medium-sized
CDR3aa: CASSQTSGSTDTQYF
CDR3nt: TGTGCCAGCAGCCAAACTAGCGGGAGCACAGATACGCAGTATTTT

d_gene: -
v_gene: TRBV5-6
j_gene: TRBJ2-3
abundance: few
CDR3aa: CASSFRTGTSTSTDTQYF
CDR3nt: TGTGCCAGCAGCTTTAGGACAGGGACTAGTACTAGCACAGATACGCAGTATTTT

d_gene: TRBD1
v_gene: TRBV5-6
j_gene: TRBJ1-6
abundance: -
CDR3aa: CASSLGAGGYSPLHF
CDR3nt: TGTGCCAGCAGCTTGGGGGCAGGGGGCTATTCACCCCTCCACTTT

d_gene: -
v_gene: TRBV30
j_gene: TRBJ2-5
abundance: -
CDR3aa: CAWSVLTALLSGTQYF
CDR3nt: TGTGCCTGGAGTGTACTCACGGCCCTTTTAAGTGGGACCCAGTACTTC